This TCR beta chain was found in a study of cytomegalovirus exposure and HLA in healthy donors. Findings and caveats of the study: In a later analysis, HLA-C alleles had the fewest associated TCRs, DRB1 alleles the most. A prior analysis recorded that most TCR beta V segments were productive about 87% or about 30% of the time. Using a false discovery rate of 0.05, a later analysis showed that some 16,000 TCR beta sequences were associated with HLA alleles.

The germline V and J ends were trimmed by 4 bases and 4 bases, with 17 bases remaining between them. The CDR3 loop spans 15 amino acids. Per the germline V gene, CDR1 is MGHRA and CDR2 is YSYEKL. The primer mix had 60 Vbeta and 13 Jbeta primers. Sequencing was performed with immunoSEQ multiplex PCR; in TCRdb, only in-frame clones are kept and a portion is missing. This table has roughly 99,000 clones, 82% appearing once. A note on this clone: Its antigen is unidentified.

The receptor's source is a man aged 30-40 years in good health and CMV-seropositive. The sample taken for sequencing was PBMCs. V usage is TRBV4-1 and J usage is TRBJ2-7; a possible D gene is TRBD2 (6 bases). CDR3: CASSPPAAGSYEQYF. DNA of the CDR3: TGCGCCAGCAGCCCCCCCGCGGCGGGGAGTTACGAGCAGTACTTC.